The next 21 T cell receptor beta chains were all read from a single sample in a study of shared clonotypes between healthy human individuals. Sequencing was performed with immunoSEQ multiplex PCR; in TCRdb, only in-frame clones are kept and a portion is missing. The data show about 700,000 clones, 74% seen once. The specimen sequenced was memory CD4+ T cells sorted from blood. Subset given: CD45RA-negative fraction. The source of these receptors is a woman aged 25 to 39 in good health.

The chain couples TRBV14 to TRBJ1-2, with 7 bases fitting TRBD1. J gave up 2 bases and V 3 bases, and 3 bases lay outside the gene matches. The CDR3 length is 14 residues. Germline CDR1 is SGHDN and CDR2 is FVKESK. The CDR3 sequence is CASSQSTGNYGYTF. CDR3 DNA: TGTGCCAGCAGCCAGTCGACAGGGAACTATGGCTACACCTTC.

The chain recombines TRBV4-1 with TRBJ1-1; 10 bases line up with TRBD1. This CDR3 contains 18 residues. Germline V CDR1 and CDR2: MGHRA, YSYEKL. Trimming took 4 bases from V and 0 from J; bases not matched to a gene: 11. The CDR3 sequence: CASSRRQGAFFMNTEAFF. CDR3 coding DNA: TGCGCCAGCAGCCGGCGACAGGGGGCGTTTTTCATGAACACTGAAGCTTTCTTT.

For this clone: Other DNA sequences in this specimen translate into the identical CDR3. The V gene is TRBV7-2, the J gene TRBJ1-2; 8 bases are shared with TRBD1. The trim removed 1 base at V and 2 bases at J, leaving 3 bases unmatched. Germline V gene data show CDR1 as SGHTA and CDR2 as FQGNSA. The CDR3 totals 15 residues. This CDR3 reads CASSLVTGGNYGYTF. The CDR3 DNA reads as TGTGCCAGCAGCTTAGTTACAGGGGGGAACTATGGCTACACCTTC.

The chain is built from TRBV5-1 and TRBJ1-1; D call uncertain. CDR3 length: 14 residues. V lost 7 bases to trimming and J lost 1 base, with 14 bases between them. The germline gives CDR1 SGHRS, CDR2 YFSETQ. CDR3 sequence reads: CASCEGSENTEAFF. The CDR3 nucleotides read TGCGCCAGCTGTGAGGGTTCCGAGAACACTGAAGCTTTCTTT. The full variable domain, its missing parts supplied by reference TRBV5-1 and TRBJ1-1, is KAGVTQTPRYLIKTRGQQVTLSCSPISGHRSVSWYQQTPGQGLQFLFEYFSETQRNKGNFPGRFSGRQFSNSRSEMNVSTLELGDSALYLCASCEGSENTEAFFGQGTRLTVV.

The chain is built from TRBV28 and TRBJ2-7, with 7 positions matching TRBD1. Germline CDR1 is MDHEN and CDR2 is SYDVKM. The V gene end was trimmed by 3 bases and the J gene end by 5 bases; junction bases not matched to a gene: 7. This CDR3 comprises 14 residues. The CDR3 coding sequence is TGTGCCAGCAGTTTCGACAGGGCTTTCGACGAGCAGTACTTC. Its translation: CASSFDRAFDEQYF.

The genes are TRBV27 and TRBJ1-5, with D maybe TRBD1 (6 bases). V gave up 8 bases and J gave up 6 bases, with 14 bases separating them. Germline loops: CDR1 MNHEY, CDR2 SMNVEV (reference sequence). The CDR3 consists of 13 residues. The DNA for the CDR3 is TGTGCCAGCGGAAAACAGGGTACTCAGCCCCAGCATTTT. Translated, it gives CASGKQGTQPQHF.

J is TRBJ2-5 and V is TRBV7-2, with TRBD1 matching over 7 bases. The CDR3 is made up of 14 amino acids. Germline V gives CDR1 SGHTA, CDR2 FQGNSA. The trim removed 6 bases at V and 2 bases at J, leaving 6 bases unmatched. The CDR3 DNA reads as TGTGCCAGCAGACGTGGGACAGCACAAGAGACCCAGTACTTC. This sequence encodes CASRRGTAQETQYF.

V usage is TRBV9 and J usage is TRBJ2-1, with TRBD2 matching 8 bases. The V and J ends lost 4 bases and 7 bases, in that order; junction bases with no gene match: 13. The germline V gene has CDR1 SGDLS and CDR2 YYNGEE. The CDR3 has 16 amino acids. CDR3 nucleotides: TGTGCCAGCAGCCGCGGCCCGCAGCGGGAGAGAAATGAGCAGTTCTTC. Its translation is CASSRGPQRERNEQFF.

In regard to this clone: Other nucleotide sequences in the sample specify the same CDR3. The chain carries TRBV30 and TRBJ2-7; no reliable D call. The V gene's germline CDR1 is GTSNPN and CDR2 SVGIG (reference sequence). V was shortened by 3 bases and J by 0 bases, with 9 bases between the two germline ends. CDR3 length: 13 residues. The DNA for the CDR3 is TGTGCCTGGAGAACCGGAAGCTCCTACGAGCAGTACTTC. Its translation is CAWRTGSSYEQYF. Together with reference TRBV30 and TRBJ2-7, the CDR3 gives the full variable domain: SQTIHQWPATLVQPVGSPLSLECTVEGTSNPNLYWYRQAAGRGLQLLFYSVGIGQISSEVPQNLSASRPQDRQFILSSKKLLLSDSGFYLCAWRTGSSYEQYFGPGTRLTVT.

The chain is built from TRBV30 and TRBJ2-6, with a possible D match to TRBD1 (6 bases). This CDR3 is built from 13 residues. V lost 5 bases and J lost 3, with 8 bases in between. CDR1 and CDR2 (germline): GTSNPN, SVGIG (reference sequence). CDR3 region: CAWQGYGANVLTF. The CDR3 DNA reads as TGTGCCTGGCAGGGGTATGGGGCCAACGTCCTGACTTTC.

The chain joins TRBV5-1 to TRBJ2-5; 8 nucleotides align to TRBD2. This CDR3 is built from 15 residues. CDR1 is SGHRS, CDR2 YFSETQ, per germline. After removal of 2 bases from V and 4 bases from J, the junction contained 7 bases not matched to a gene. This CDR3 reads CASSFGTSILETQYF. In DNA form, the CDR3 reads TGCGCCAGCAGCTTCGGGACTAGTATTCTAGAGACCCAGTACTTC.

V and J are TRBV5-1 and TRBJ2-3; 11 nucleotides align to TRBD2. CDR1 SGHRS and CDR2 YFSETQ come from the germline V gene. V was pared by 0 bases and J by 6 bases, with 9 bases of the junction left unmatched. The CDR3 sequence is 17 residues long. CDR3 sequence: CASSLAVASGRTDTQYF. CDR3 in DNA: TGCGCCAGCAGCTTGGCTGTTGCTAGCGGGAGGACGGATACGCAGTATTTT.

The gene calls are TRBV19 and TRBJ2-1; D might be TRBD1 (5 bases). Germline values: CDR1 LNHDA, CDR2 SQIVND (reference sequence). V was clipped by 6 bases and J by 9 bases, with 15 bases between them. The CDR3 length is 13 residues. This chain's CDR3 is CASRTVGAGEQFF. The CDR3, as DNA: TGTGCCAGTAGGACCGTAGGGGCCGGTGAGCAGTTCTTC.

The J gene is TRBJ2-5, the V gene TRBV20-1; D gene unclear. The V end was cut by 5 bases, the J end by 5 bases, with 9 bases between. Germline assignment: CDR1 DFQATT and CDR2 SNEGSKA (reference sequence). The length of the CDR3 is 11 residues. This chain's CDR3 is CSAWWAETQYF. CDR3 nucleotide sequence: TGCAGTGCTTGGTGGGCGGAGACCCAGTACTTC.

CDR3 in amino acids: CASSSGAGIYEQYF. CDR3 nucleotide sequence: TGTGCCAGCAGCTCCGGGGCCGGGATCTACGAGCAGTACTTC. This chain joins TRBV2 and TRBJ2-7; D may be TRBD1 or TRBD2 (5 bases each). This CDR3 is built from 14 residues. CDR1 SNHLY and CDR2 FYNNEI come from the germline V gene. The germline V and J ends were trimmed by 6 bases and 3 bases, with 15 bases remaining between them.

The chain combines TRBV5-1 with TRBJ2-5, with TRBD1 as a possible D gene (6 bases). CDR3 length equals 17 residues. The V gene's germline CDR1 is SGHRS and CDR2 YFSETQ. Trimming stripped 4 bases from V and 4 bases from J, with 23 bases between. The CDR3 region has the DNA TGCGCCAGCAGCACGTTAGAATCCAGGGAAGGGGGAGAGACCCAGTACTTC. The encoded protein is CASSTLESREGGETQYF.

V and J are TRBV9 and TRBJ2-1; the D gene is possibly TRBD2 (6 bases). Germline loops: CDR1 SGDLS, CDR2 YYNGEE. CDR3 length equals 15 residues. V was clipped by 1 base and J by 5 bases, with 13 bases between them. In nucleotides, the CDR3 is TGTGCCAGCAGCGTAAAGGACTACCGGGACAATGAGCAGTTCTTC. Its protein product is CASSVKDYRDNEQFF.

The J gene is TRBJ1-1, the V gene TRBV29-1; tentative D call: TRBD1 (5 bases). Per the germline V gene, CDR1 is SQVTM and CDR2 is ANQGSEA. V was clipped by 3 bases and J by 0 bases, with 8 bases between them. The CDR3 is made up of 13 amino acids. CDR3 sequence (DNA): TGCAGCGTTGAGCCAGGGATGAACACTGAAGCTTTCTTT. As protein: CSVEPGMNTEAFF.

The chain combines TRBV7-2 with TRBJ2-3; TRBD1 is a possible D gene (7 bases). Trimming removed 3 bases at V and 7 bases at J, with 11 bases between. CDR1 and CDR2 (germline): SGHTA, FQGNSA. CDR3 length equals 13 residues. In DNA, the CDR3 is TGTGCCAGCAGCTTTTCAGGGGGGAATACGCAGTATTTT. Residues: CASSFSGGNTQYF.

This clone was seen a single time. CDR3 coding DNA: TGTGCCAGCAGACTAGCGGGAACCCAAGAGACCCAGTACTTC. Translating gives CASRLAGTQETQYF. This chain joins TRBV2 and TRBJ2-5; 10 nucleotides align to TRBD2. The germline CDR1 and CDR2 sequences are SNHLY and FYNNEI. V shed 6 bases and J 1 base; nucleotides not matched to a gene: 2. The CDR3 contains 14 residues.

The J gene is TRBJ1-5, the V gene TRBV6-6, with D perhaps TRBD1 (5 bases). The CDR3 totals 14 residues. Looked up from germline, CDR1 is MNHNY and CDR2 is SVGAGI (reference sequence). V shed 6 bases and J shed 7 bases, with 16 bases lying between them. In DNA form, the CDR3 reads TGTGCCAGCAGCCAAACCGGGGGGGGACAGCCCCAGCATTTT. Protein sequence: CASSQTGGGQPQHF.